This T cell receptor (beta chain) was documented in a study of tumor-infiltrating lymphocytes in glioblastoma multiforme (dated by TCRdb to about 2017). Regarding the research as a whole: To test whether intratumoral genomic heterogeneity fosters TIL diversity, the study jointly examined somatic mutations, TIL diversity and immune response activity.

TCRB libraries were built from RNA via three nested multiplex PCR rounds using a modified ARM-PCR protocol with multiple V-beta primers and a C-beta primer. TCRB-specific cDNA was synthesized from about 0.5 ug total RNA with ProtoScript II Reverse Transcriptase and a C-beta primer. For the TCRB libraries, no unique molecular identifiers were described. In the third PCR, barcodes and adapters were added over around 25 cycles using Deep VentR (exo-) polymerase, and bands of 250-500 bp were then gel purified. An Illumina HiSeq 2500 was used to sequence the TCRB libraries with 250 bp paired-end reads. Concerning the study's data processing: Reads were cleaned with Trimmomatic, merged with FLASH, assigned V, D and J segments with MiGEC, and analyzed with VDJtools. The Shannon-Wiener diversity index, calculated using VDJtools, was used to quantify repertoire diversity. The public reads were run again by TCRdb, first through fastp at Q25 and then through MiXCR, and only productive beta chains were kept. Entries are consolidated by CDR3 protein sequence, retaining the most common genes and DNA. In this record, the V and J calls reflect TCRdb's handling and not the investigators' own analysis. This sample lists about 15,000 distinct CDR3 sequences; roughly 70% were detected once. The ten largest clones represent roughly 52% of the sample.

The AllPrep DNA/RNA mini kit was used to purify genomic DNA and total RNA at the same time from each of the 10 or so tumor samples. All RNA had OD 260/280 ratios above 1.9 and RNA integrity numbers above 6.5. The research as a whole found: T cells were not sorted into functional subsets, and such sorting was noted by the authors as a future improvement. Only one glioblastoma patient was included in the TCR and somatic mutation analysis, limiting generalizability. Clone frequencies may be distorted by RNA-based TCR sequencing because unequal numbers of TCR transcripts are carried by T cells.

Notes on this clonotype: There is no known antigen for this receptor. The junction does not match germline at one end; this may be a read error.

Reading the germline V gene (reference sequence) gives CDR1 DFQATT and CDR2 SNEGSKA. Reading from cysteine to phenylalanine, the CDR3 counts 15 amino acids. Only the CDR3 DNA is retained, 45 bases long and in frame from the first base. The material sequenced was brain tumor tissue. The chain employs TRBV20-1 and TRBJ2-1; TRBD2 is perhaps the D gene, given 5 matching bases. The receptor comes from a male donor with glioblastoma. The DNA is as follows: TGCAGTGCTAGGGCATCTGAGGGCCTAGGCAGTGTGCAGCTCTTC. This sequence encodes CSARASEGLGSVQLF.